This TCR beta chain was captured in a study of STAT5B mutations in CD4+ large granular lymphocyte leukemia. Broader study findings: Top patient clones used TRBV06 genes more often: 8/27 versus 2/35 in controls. CD4-sorted patient repertoires seemed more clonal than healthy CD4+ repertoires.

Trimming cost V 3 bases and J 1 base; bases outside gene matches: 2. The CDR3 is made up of 14 amino acids. Germline assignment: CDR1 MNHNS and CDR2 SASEGT. Original analysis: A productive frequency of 2.59 x 10-5 was the lowest detectable. The method was immunoSEQ multiplex PCR; TCRdb's version includes in-frame clones alone and lacks a portion of them. The V and J calls and clone size come from that table; D and trimming were worked out from the DNA. The repertoire includes fewer than 40,000 clones, about 70% of them detected once, and 2% to 3% sits in the top ten. Turning to this clone: Its target is unknown.

The sequenced sample consisted of CD4+ T cells from blood buffy coats. The receptor was derived from a human donor in good health. The V and J genes are TRBV6-1 and TRBJ1-1; TRBD1 matches at 7 bases. CDR3 region: CASSETGRNTEAFF. The CDR3 DNA follows: TGTGCCAGCAGTGAGACAGGGAGGAACACTGAAGCTTTCTTT.